Described below is a single TCR beta chain sequence and its context. What it binds is not known. Some clones are missing from TCRdb's copy, which holds only in-frame ones; the method was immunoSEQ multiplex PCR. The sample contains roughly 120,000 clones, 93% of which appear only once. This entry comes from a study of graft-versus-host responses after intestinal transplantation. Study information: Tacrolimus plus steroids were given to all recipients for roughly 3 years, preceded by anti-thymocyte globulin induction. Whole-study results and caveats: Patients with graft-donor T cell macrochimerism had high graft-versus-host to host-versus-graft clonal ratios in allografts.

V was shortened by 7 bases and J by 9 bases, with 19 bases between the two germline ends. CDR3 length: 13 residues. The germline V gene has CDR1 SGHAT and CDR2 FQNNGV. The receptor was derived from a human donor who received an intestinal transplant. The V gene is TRBV11-2, the J gene TRBJ2-7, with D possibly being TRBD2 (6 bases). The specimen comprised unstimulated CD8+ T cells sorted from spleen or lymph node cells, sampled before intestinal transplant. The CDR3 nucleotides are TGTGCCAGCACCATACCGGGACCCGGGGGGCAGTACTTC. Its translation: CASTIPGPGGQYF.